Below, 25 T cell receptor beta chains from the same sample are listed, as sequenced in a study of T cell changes during pregnancy in multiple sclerosis. Clones were sequenced by immunoSEQ multiplex PCR, and TCRdb holds only the in-frame ones, with some missing. In the table there are roughly 100,000 clones, roughly 92% of which are singletons. This specimen consisted of peripheral blood, obtained after pregnancy. These receptors came from a female donor with multiple sclerosis, enrolled in a pregnancy study.

The chain links TRBV5-8 to TRBJ1-2; D possibly corresponds to TRBD1 (5 bases). V dropped 6 bases and J dropped 7 bases, with 13 bases sitting between them. CDR1 is SGHTS and CDR2 is YDEGEE in the germline V gene. This CDR3 has 12 residues. The CDR3 DNA reads TGTGCCAGCACCCTGGCGGGGGTTGGCTACACCTTC. Translation: CASTLAGVGYTF.

The chain combines TRBV7-3 with TRBJ1-1, with D possibly matching TRBD1 (6 bases). V lost 4 bases, J lost 4 bases, and 19 bases lay in between. Germline CDR1 and CDR2: SGHTA and FQGTGA. The CDR3 totals 16 residues. As DNA, the CDR3 is TGTGCCAGCAGCTGGGGGCGTTCGGGACGCGGCACTGAAGCTTTCTTT. As protein: CASSWGRSGRGTEAFF.

The chain uses TRBV18 and TRBJ1-5, with D uncertain. The CDR3 has 18 residues. Germline assignment: CDR1 KGHSH and CDR2 LQKENI. Trimming left V 4 bases short and J 0 bases short, with 19 bases between. CDR3 nucleotide sequence: TGTGCCAGCTCACAAAACGGGGTCGGGGTTGATAGCAATCAGCCCCAGCATTTT. Its protein is CASSQNGVGVDSNQPQHF.

V and J are TRBV27 and TRBJ2-7, with TRBD1 as a possible D gene (5 bases). The germline V gene encodes CDR1 MNHEY and CDR2 SMNVEV (reference sequence). V lost 5 bases to trimming and J lost 5 bases, with 16 bases between them. This CDR3 comprises 14 residues. The CDR3 sequence is CASSRRQSLHEQYF. CDR3 in DNA: TGTGCCAGCAGTCGTAGACAGTCGCTCCACGAGCAGTACTTC.

CDR3 nucleotide sequence: TGTGCCAGCAGCGCTCCGGGACTAGCGCGGGGCGATGAGCAGTTCTTC. Translation: CASSAPGLARGDEQFF. The J gene is TRBJ2-1, the V gene TRBV9, with 10 bases aligning to TRBD2. Per the germline V gene, CDR1 is SGDLS and CDR2 is YYNGEE. V gave up 3 bases and J gave up 8 bases; unmatched junction bases: 11. This CDR3 has 16 amino acids.

This chain joins TRBV25-1 and TRBJ1-4; the D gene is possibly TRBD1 (5 bases). Trimming took off 4 bases at V and 8 bases at J, with 11 bases between the two ends. The V gene's germline CDR1 is MGHDK and CDR2 SYGVNS. CDR3 length: 13 residues. CDR3 amino acids: CASSGRGGEKLFF. DNA of the CDR3: TGTGCCAGCAGTGGGAGGGGTGGGGAAAAACTGTTTTTT. The full variable domain, rest sourced from reference TRBV25-1 and TRBJ1-4, is EADIYQTPRYLVIGTGKKITLECSQTMGHDKMYWYQQDPGMELHLIHYSYGVNSTEKGDLSSESTVSRIRTEHFPLTLESARPSHTSQYLCASSGRGGEKLFFGSGTQLSVL.

The chain is built from TRBV7-2 and TRBJ2-3; weak D call: TRBD2 (5 bases). The CDR3 consists of 14 residues. The germline gives CDR1 SGHTA, CDR2 FQGNSA. V was cut by 4 bases and J by 1 base, with 9 bases left in between. The CDR3, as DNA: TGTGCCAGCAGCTCCATCGGGGGCACAGATACGCAGTATTTT. Its protein is CASSSIGGTDTQYF.

This clone came up a few times. This chain links TRBV19 with TRBJ1-2, with 7 bases aligning to TRBD1. In germline, CDR1 is LNHDA, CDR2 SQIVND (reference sequence). With 8 bases clipped from V and 13 bases from J, the junction kept 13 bases outside the gene matches. The CDR3 sequence is 12 residues long. The CDR3 nucleotides are TGTGCCAGTCACGGGACAGTCCTTTACACCACCTTC. This encodes CASHGTVLYTTF.

This rearrangement joins TRBV9 to TRBJ1-4; D is uncertain. CDR1 and CDR2 from the germline V gene are SGDLS and YYNGEE. Trimming cost V 0 bases and J 2 bases, with 8 bases left between them. The CDR3 loop spans 15 amino acids. The CDR3 bases are TGTGCCAGCAGCGTAGGGGGAGGGACTAATGAAAAACTGTTTTTT. This gives the protein CASSVGGGTNEKLFF.

The CDR3 DNA reads TGTGCCAGCAGTGGCGGGGCATCGTTTGACATTCAGTACTTC. Its protein is CASSGGASFDIQYF. The V and J genes are TRBV6-1 and TRBJ2-4, with D possibly being TRBD2 (6 bases). CDR1 and CDR2 from the germline V gene are MNHNS and SASEGT. The CDR3 extends over 14 amino acids. V was pared by 4 bases and J by 8 bases, with 15 bases between.

V and J are TRBV7-3 and TRBJ2-3; 13 nucleotides line up with TRBD2. Losses at the gene ends were 4 bases for V and 5 bases for J; bases not matched to a gene: 3. Germline lookup yields CDR1 SGHTA and CDR2 FQGTGA. This CDR3 comprises 15 residues. This CDR3 is CASSWTSGGGDTQYF. Here the CDR3 DNA reads TGTGCCAGCAGCTGGACTAGCGGGGGAGGAGATACGCAGTATTTT.

This chain connects TRBV7-2 to TRBJ2-7, with D maybe TRBD1 (6 bases). Germline CDR1 and CDR2: SGHTA and FQGNSA. V shed 4 bases and J shed 5 bases, with 9 bases lying between them. The CDR3 spans 12 residues. The CDR3 loop is CASSSTGNEQYF. CDR3 DNA: TGTGCCAGCAGCTCAACAGGGAACGAGCAGTACTTC.

This clone came up once. This sequence joins TRBV11-2 and TRBJ1-1; D is unresolved. Germline V gives CDR1 SGHAT, CDR2 FQNNGV. This CDR3 spans 14 amino acids. Deletions cut 3 bases from V and 0 bases from J, with 8 bases between. The CDR3 DNA follows: TGTGCCAGCAGCTTGACTGCTCTGAACACTGAAGCTTTCTTT. It is translated as CASSLTALNTEAFF.

This chain joins TRBV5-1 and TRBJ2-7, with D possibly being TRBD1 (5 bases). The germline V gene encodes CDR1 SGHRS and CDR2 YFSETQ. The V end was cut by 5 bases, the J end by 6 bases, with 12 bases between. The length of the CDR3 is 12 residues. Here the CDR3 DNA reads TGCGCCAGCAGGGGTCAGGGCGGCGAGCAGTACTTC. As protein: CASRGQGGEQYF. Variable domain in full (rest from reference TRBV5-1 and TRBJ2-7): KAGVTQTPRYLIKTRGQQVTLSCSPISGHRSVSWYQQTPGQGLQFLFEYFSETQRNKGNFPGRFSGRQFSNSRSEMNVSTLELGDSALYLCASRGQGGEQYFGPGTRLTVT.

The J gene is TRBJ2-3, the V gene TRBV18; D ambiguous. Germline-derived CDR1 and CDR2 are KGHSH and LQKENI. V was pared by 3 bases and J by 0 bases, with 7 bases between. The CDR3 is 14 residues long. CDR3 nucleotide sequence: TGTGCCAGCTCACCCCTCTCGAGCACAGATACGCAGTATTTT. Its protein product is CASSPLSSTDTQYF.

The table lists this clone with a count of one. The rearrangement links TRBV7-9 to TRBJ2-1, with unresolved D. The ends were cut back, 1 base at V and 2 bases at J, with 9 bases in the middle. Germline CDR1 SEHNR, CDR2 FQNEAQ (reference sequence). The CDR3 runs 15 residues. The CDR3 bases are TGTGCCAGCAGCTTAGTCGGAGTTCCCTACAATGAGCAGTTCTTC. This codes for CASSLVGVPYNEQFF.

The rearrangement uses TRBV5-1 and TRBJ1-6; TRBD1 aligns across 10 bases. This CDR3 region has 17 residues. The germline V gene has CDR1 SGHRS and CDR2 YFSETQ. J was trimmed by 7 bases and V by 0 bases; bases with no gene match: 7. The CDR3 here is CASSLAFGQGENSPLHF. The DNA of the CDR3 is TGCGCCAGCAGCTTGGCCTTCGGACAGGGGGAAAATTCACCCCTCCACTTT.

This clone was counted once. The chain combines TRBV5-1 with TRBJ2-7; 14 bases line up with TRBD2. The J segment lost 3 bases and the V segment lost 4 bases, leaving 9 bases of the junction unmatched. The length of the CDR3 is 17 residues. CDR1 is SGHRS, CDR2 YFSETQ, per germline. The CDR3 region is CASSPGTSGGPNYEQYF. The CDR3, as DNA: TGCGCCAGCAGCCCAGGGACTAGCGGGGGACCGAACTACGAGCAGTACTTC.

The rearrangement uses TRBV29-1 and TRBJ1-1, with a possible D match to TRBD1 (5 bases). The germline V gene has CDR1 SQVTM and CDR2 ANQGSEA. CDR3 length: 14 residues. V was cut by 7 bases and J by 3 bases, with 18 bases left in between. The DNA of the CDR3 is TGCAGCGCCCTGGGCCGGGGGACGGACACTGAAGCTTTCTTT. It yields the protein CSALGRGTDTEAFF.

This rearrangement joins TRBV5-8 to TRBJ1-5; a weak D match, TRBD1 (5 bases). CDR1 and CDR2 (germline): SGHTS, YDEGEE. This CDR3 has 14 residues. V gave up 4 bases and J gave up 5 bases, with 13 bases separating them. The CDR3 nucleotides are TGTGCCAGCAGCCGATGGGGGGAGGATCAGCCCCAGCATTTT. Encoded protein: CASSRWGEDQPQHF.

CDR3 sequence reads: CASSGDGTGVEGGEQFF. Here the CDR3 DNA reads TGTGCCAGCAGTGGGGACGGAACGGGGGTGGAGGGCGGTGAGCAGTTCTTC. V usage is TRBV6-1 and J usage is TRBJ2-1; the D gene is possibly TRBD2 (6 bases). This CDR3 has 17 amino acids. The ends were cut back, 4 bases at V and 9 bases at J, with 25 bases in the middle. Germline V CDR1 and CDR2: MNHNS, SASEGT.

V usage is TRBV30 and J usage is TRBJ2-7; TRBD2 agrees at 13 bases. The trim removed 4 bases at V and 3 bases at J, leaving 15 bases unmatched. The CDR3 has 18 residues. Germline CDR1 and CDR2: GTSNPN and SVGIG (reference sequence). The CDR3 protein is CAWIPTRLAGGRVYEQYF. CDR3 nucleotides: TGTGCCTGGATTCCTACTCGACTAGCGGGAGGCCGGGTCTACGAGCAGTACTTC.

In the case of this clone: Additional DNA sequences in this sample encode the identical CDR3. The chain recombines TRBV4-1 with TRBJ2-7, with TRBD2 matching 11 bases. Germline V gives CDR1 MGHRA, CDR2 YSYEKL. The CDR3 sequence is 15 residues long. Unmatched junction bases numbered 4, after V lost 4 bases and J lost 2 bases. The CDR3 spells CASSPLAGGPYEQYF. In nucleotides, the CDR3 is TGCGCCAGCAGCCCTCTAGCGGGGGGACCCTACGAGCAGTACTTC.

The sample holds one count of this clone. V gene TRBV29-1 combines with J gene TRBJ1-5; no clear D. The CDR3 extends over 13 amino acids. V lost 4 bases and J lost 4, with 11 bases in between. The V gene's germline CDR1 is SQVTM and CDR2 ANQGSEA. The CDR3 nucleotides are TGCAGCGTTGTAATAGGAGCAAATCAGCCCCAGCATTTT. This codes for CSVVIGANQPQHF.

The rearrangement joins TRBV6-5 to TRBJ1-1, with D unresolved. CDR3 length: 15 amino acids. The ends were cut back, 8 bases at V and 1 base at J, with 17 bases in the middle. From germline, CDR1 is MNHEY and CDR2 SVGAGI. As DNA, the CDR3 is TGTGCCAGCCGCCTACTCGGTGCGGCGAACACTGAAGCTTTCTTT. Its protein is CASRLLGAANTEAFF.